The next 32 T cell receptor beta chains were all read from a single sample in a study of CD8+CD57+ T cells in acquired aplastic anemia. CD8+CD57+ cell expansion, shown by flow cytometry, had occurred in the patients selected for sequencing. For CDR3 and TCR beta VDJ profiling, genomic DNA was the template used. TCRdb processed the reads anew with MiXCR; each CDR3 protein has one entry. The top ten clones hold around 0.82% of a sample with around 500,000 distinct CDR3 sequences, around 30% of them seen once. Sequencing was done on a sample of sorted CD4+, CD8+, or CD8+CD57+ T cells (not recorded which) from PBMCs. All receptors derive from a human donor with aplastic anemia.

This clonotype has only a few counts. This chain links TRBV9 with TRBJ1-3, with TRBD1 matching 8 bases. V gave up 4 bases and J gave up 3 bases; unmatched junction bases: 12. The CDR3 runs 17 residues. Germline V lookup: CDR1 SGDLS, CDR2 YYNGEE. The DNA for the CDR3 is TGTGCCAGCAGCCCCACGTTACAGGGGGGCGGTGGAAACACCATATATTTT. It is translated as CASSPTLQGGGGNTIYF.

V is TRBV20-1 and J is TRBJ2-5; D might be TRBD2 (5 bases). From germline, CDR1 is DFQATT and CDR2 SNEGSKA (reference sequence). Trimming took off 5 bases at V and 0 bases at J, with 16 bases between the two ends. This CDR3 region has 15 residues. The CDR3 region has the DNA TGCAGTGCTGGGTCGAAAGGGAGAAACCAAGAGACCCAGTACTTC. Amino acid sequence: CSAGSKGRNQETQYF.

This sequence joins TRBV11-2 and TRBJ1-4; TRBD1 is a possible D gene (5 bases). V was shortened by 3 bases and J by 0 bases, with 14 bases between the two germline ends. The CDR3 contains 17 residues. Germline V lookup: CDR1 SGHAT, CDR2 FQNNGV. Written as DNA, the CDR3 is TGTGCCAGCAGCTTTGGTACAGGCGTTACAACTAATGAAAAACTGTTTTTT. It translates to CASSFGTGVTTNEKLFF.

The rearrangement joins TRBV20-1 to TRBJ2-7; 11 bases map to TRBD2. This CDR3 comprises 15 residues. The J segment lost 5 bases and the V segment lost 5 bases, leaving 11 bases of the junction unmatched. Per the germline V gene, CDR1 is DFQATT and CDR2 is SNEGSKA (reference sequence). Here the CDR3 reads CSAQQQTSGNHEQYF. The CDR3 DNA reads as TGCAGTGCTCAACAGCAGACTAGCGGGAATCACGAGCAGTACTTC.

This rearrangement joins TRBV15 to TRBJ1-5; D is unresolved. The CDR3 totals 17 residues. Trimming shortened V by 3 bases and J by 5 bases, and 20 bases separated the two germline ends. The germline V gene has CDR1 LNHNV and CDR2 YYDKDF (reference sequence). The CDR3 DNA is TGTGCCACCAGCAGCAGCCGAAGATCCCTAAGAGATCAGCCCCAGCATTTT. Its protein is CATSSSRRSLRDQPQHF.

This clonotype was counted ten times or more. This chain joins TRBV7-3 and TRBJ2-2; D not certain. Trimming took off 0 bases at V and 2 bases at J, with 4 bases between the two ends. The CDR3 loop spans 14 amino acids. Germline values: CDR1 SGHTA, CDR2 FQGTGA. The CDR3 here is CASSLTLNTGELFF. CDR3 DNA sequence: TGTGCCAGCAGCTTAACGTTAAACACCGGGGAGCTGTTTTTT.

The J gene is TRBJ2-5, the V gene TRBV4-3; D remains ambiguous. The CDR3 totals 15 residues. Germline V gene lookup returns CDR1 LGHNA and CDR2 YSLEER. V was clipped by 0 bases and J by 5 bases, with 13 bases between them. Here the CDR3 reads CASSQDIVARETQYF. CDR3 DNA sequence: TGCGCCAGCAGCCAAGACATCGTTGCGAGGGAGACCCAGTACTTC.

The V and J genes are TRBV5-1 and TRBJ1-3; D ambiguous. Germline V gene lookup returns CDR1 SGHRS and CDR2 YFSETQ. Trimming removed 2 bases from V and 0 bases from J, with 9 bases in between. The CDR3 runs to 15 residues. CDR3 protein: CASSLSDGSGNTIYF. The DNA of the CDR3 is TGCGCCAGCAGCTTATCCGACGGCTCTGGAAACACCATATATTTT.

Comment on this clonotype: A much larger clone lies one base from this, so it may be a read error. The chain uses TRBV9 and TRBJ2-7, with D maybe TRBD2 (5 bases). The CDR3 totals 16 residues. CDR1 and CDR2 from the germline V gene are SGDLS and YYNGEE. The CDR3 DNA follows: TGTGCCAGCGGCGTAGTTGACGGCCCGGGATCCTACGAGCAGTACTTC. This encodes CASGVVDGPGSYEQYF.

The J gene is TRBJ2-5, the V gene TRBV5-4; D possibly uses TRBD1 or TRBD2 (5 bases each). V lost 4 bases, J lost 9 bases, and 19 bases lay in between. The germline CDR1 and CDR2 sequences are SGHNT and YYREEE (reference sequence). The CDR3 sequence is 14 residues long. CDR3: CASSQGRNQFPQYF. The CDR3 nucleotides read TGTGCCAGCAGCCAGGGACGGAACCAATTCCCCCAGTACTTC.

This clonotype appeared once. CDR3 sequence (DNA): TGTGCCAGCAGGGACAGGACAGCGATCTACGAGCAGTACTTC. Its translation: CASRDRTAIYEQYF. This chain joins TRBV7-2 and TRBJ2-7, with 7 bases fitting TRBD1. The length of the CDR3 is 14 residues. Germline trimming cut 6 bases from V and 3 bases from J; bases unmatched to any gene: 8. Germline values: CDR1 SGHTA, CDR2 FQGNSA.

This clonotype was detected only a few times. The rearrangement joins TRBV11-2 to TRBJ1-4; unclear D gene. The CDR3 spans 16 residues. Trimming removed 1 base from V and 4 bases from J, with 13 bases in between. Germline CDR1 and CDR2: SGHAT and FQNNGV. CDR3 residues: CASSLGGWQVNEKLFF. For the CDR3, the DNA is TGTGCCAGCAGCTTAGGGGGATGGCAGGTTAATGAAAAACTGTTTTTT.

This chain uses TRBV20-1 with TRBJ2-5; possible D gene TRBD2, 8 bases. CDR3 length: 14 residues. CDR1 is DFQATT and CDR2 is SNEGSKA in the germline V gene (reference sequence). The V end lost 6 bases, the J end lost 5 bases, and 19 bases lay between the germline ends. CDR3 amino acids: CSAKRGTAGETQYF. The DNA for the CDR3 is TGCAGTGCCAAGCGGGGGACAGCAGGGGAGACCCAGTACTTC.

Ten or more counts support this clonotype. V and J are TRBV19 and TRBJ1-2; D gene ambiguous. The ends were cut back, 7 bases at V and 4 bases at J, with 16 bases in the middle. The CDR3 sequence is 14 residues long. CDR1 is LNHDA, CDR2 SQIVND, per germline (reference sequence). The chain's CDR3 is CASNVPRRGYGYTF. The CDR3 DNA follows: TGTGCCAGTAATGTGCCCCGCCGGGGCTATGGCTACACCTTC.

This clonotype came up many times. This chain uses TRBV20-1 with TRBJ2-7; no definite D call. The CDR3 has 12 residues. CDR1 DFQATT and CDR2 SNEGSKA come from the germline V gene (reference sequence). CDR3 DNA sequence: TGCAGCTGGGCGGAGAGCTCCTACGAGCAGTACTTC. Translating it yields CSWAESSYEQYF.

This clonotype was counted once. The CDR3 nucleotides are TGTGCCAGCAGCGCTTTGACGGCGACTGAAGCTTTCTTT. Translated: CASSALTATEAFF. The chain carries TRBV5-5 and TRBJ1-1; D unresolved. Germline CDR1 SGHKS, CDR2 YYEKEE (reference sequence). CDR3 length: 13 residues. Trimming left V 4 bases short and J 5 bases short, with 12 bases between.

The chain employs TRBV12-5 and TRBJ2-1; 12 bases are shared with TRBD2. Germline assignment: CDR1 LGHNT and CDR2 FRNRAP. The CDR3 length is 14 residues. V lost 2 bases to trimming and J lost 9 bases; unmatched junction nucleotides: 2. This CDR3 is CASGLSSGRGEQFF. The CDR3 DNA sequence: TGTGCTAGTGGTTTGTCTAGCGGGAGGGGTGAGCAGTTCTTC.

This chain uses TRBV3-1 with TRBJ2-7; D perhaps matches TRBD2 (5 bases). The CDR3 has 14 residues. V was cut by 7 bases and J by 3 bases, with 16 bases left in between. CDR1 is LGHDT and CDR2 is YNNKEL in the germline V gene (reference sequence). The CDR3 region is CASTRTVKVYEQYF. CDR3 nucleotides: TGTGCCAGCACCCGGACTGTAAAGGTCTACGAGCAGTACTTC.

This chain connects TRBV7-3 to TRBJ2-1, with D possibly called TRBD1 or TRBD2 (5 bases each). Germline CDR1 SGHTA, CDR2 FQGTGA. V was pared by 6 bases and J by 15 bases, with 21 bases between. CDR3 length: 13 residues. As DNA, the CDR3 is TGTGCCAGCAGATTACAAGAGGGGATGTCTCCGTTCTTC. This gives the protein CASRLQEGMSPFF.

As to this clonotype: With a much larger clone just one base away, this may be a read error. The conserved phenylalanine or tryptophan is not found at the CDR3 terminus, so this likely reflects a read error. V and J are TRBV29-1 and TRBJ2-2, with a weak D call TRBD2 (6 bases). There are 14 residues in the CDR3. CDR1 is SQVTM and CDR2 is ANQGSEA in the germline V gene. V lost 3 bases and J lost 5, with 13 bases in between. CDR3 coding DNA: TGCAGCGTTGATGTCGGGGGAGGAACCGGGGAGCTGTTTTCT. This translates into CSVDVGGGTGELFS.

Note on this clonotype: Its ends do not fully match the called genes, so a read error is possible. V usage is TRBV10-3 and J usage is TRBJ1-6; D uncertain. Germline V gene lookup returns CDR1 ENHRY and CDR2 SYGVKD. The CDR3 has 18 amino acids. The CDR3 nucleotides are TGTGCCAGCAGTGAAACTTCTTGGGCAAGCTCCTATAATTCACCCCTCCACTTT. Translating gives CASSETSWASSYNSPLHF.

This clonotype has a handful of counts. The rearrangement links TRBV9 to TRBJ1-1; possibly TRBD1 for D (5 bases). With 4 bases removed from V and 5 bases from J, the gap between germline ends came to 18 bases. This CDR3 is 15 amino acids long. The germline gives CDR1 SGDLS, CDR2 YYNGEE. The CDR3: CASSFSGTGGTEAFF. CDR3 bases: TGTGCCAGCAGCTTCAGCGGGACGGGCGGAACTGAAGCTTTCTTT. Complete variable domain (other parts from reference TRBV9 and TRBJ1-1): DSGVTQTPKHLITATGQRVTLRCSPRSGDLSVYWYQQSLDQGLQFLIQYYNGEERAKGNILERFSAQQFPDLHSELNLSSLELGDSALYFCASSFSGTGGTEAFFGQGTRLTVV.

This clonotype occurred many times. The chain has TRBV10-2 and TRBJ2-1; 9 bases fit TRBD2. Germline CDR1 reads WSHSY; CDR2 reads SAAADI. The CDR3 consists of 14 residues. With V trimmed by 5 bases and J by 4 bases, 3 bases remained unmatched. DNA of the CDR3: TGCGCCAGCAGTCGGCGGGAGGGGTACAATGAGCAGTTCTTC. It specifies CASSRREGYNEQFF.

The rearrangement links TRBV2 to TRBJ1-6; 9 bases agree with TRBD1. The germline V gene has CDR1 SNHLY and CDR2 FYNNEI. The CDR3 runs 15 residues. V gave up 4 bases and J gave up 10 bases; unmatched junction bases: 8. The CDR3 loop reads CASSGNRGLGSPLHF. The CDR3 DNA reads as TGTGCCAGCAGTGGGAACAGGGGGCTGGGATCACCCCTCCACTTT.

This clonotype was seen a handful of times. V gene TRBV20-1 combines with J gene TRBJ2-3, with 9 bases aligning to TRBD1. CDR1 is DFQATT, CDR2 SNEGSKA, per germline (reference sequence). V dropped 1 base and J dropped 5; count of bases not matched to a gene: 4. CDR3 length: 14 residues. CDR3 nucleotides: TGCAGTGCTAGAGGGGACAGGGATGAAGATACGCAGTATTTT. Amino acids: CSARGDRDEDTQYF.

The chain combines TRBV24-1 with TRBJ2-3; D gene uncertain. Germline V gene data show CDR1 as KGHDR and CDR2 as SFDVKD. There are 11 residues in the CDR3. With 4 bases removed from V and 11 bases from J, the gap between germline ends came to 9 bases. The CDR3, as DNA: TGTGCCACCAGTGACTACAATGAGCAGTATTTT. As protein: CATSDYNEQYF.

The CDR3 loop reads CASRPSGGVYEQYF. CDR3 DNA: TGTGCCAGCAGGCCTAGCGGGGGGGTCTACGAGCAGTACTTC. V is TRBV2 and J is TRBJ2-7; 12 nucleotides agree with TRBD2. The CDR3 is 14 amino acids. From germline, CDR1 is SNHLY and CDR2 FYNNEI. V shed 6 bases and J 3 bases; nucleotides not matched to a gene: 3.

This chain uses TRBV6-4 with TRBJ1-6, with D unresolved. This CDR3 is built from 17 residues. V was trimmed by 0 bases and J by 10 bases, leaving 19 bases between them. Germline V gene data show CDR1 as MRHNA and CDR2 as SNTAGT. The CDR3 spells CASSDSLAFGKKSPLHF. The CDR3 nucleotides read TGTGCCAGCAGTGACTCGTTGGCGTTCGGGAAGAAATCACCCCTCCACTTT.

This sequence joins TRBV25-1 and TRBJ1-6; the match to TRBD1 covers 10 bases. V shed 9 bases and J 8 bases; nucleotides not matched to a gene: 10. This CDR3 spans 15 amino acids. Germline CDR1 is MGHDK and CDR2 is SYGVNS. The DNA for the CDR3 is TGTGCCAGTAGGGACAGGGGTCGTTTGGATTCACCCCTCCACTTT. Its protein is CASRDRGRLDSPLHF.

This clonotype was counted ten times or more. V and J are TRBV29-1 and TRBJ2-3, with D maybe TRBD1 (6 bases). CDR1 is SQVTM and CDR2 is ANQGSEA in the germline V gene. The CDR3 has 15 residues. The germline V and J ends were trimmed by 6 bases and 4 bases, with 20 bases remaining between them. For the CDR3, the DNA is TGCAGCGTCGTCCCCCTGCAGGGGCTCTCAGATACGCAGTATTTT. It yields the protein CSVVPLQGLSDTQYF.

This clonotype was seen at least ten times. The CDR3 loop is CASSRGTIYEQYF. Written as DNA, the CDR3 is TGTGCCAGCAGCAGGGGGACGATTTACGAGCAGTACTTC. The chain uses TRBV7-9 and TRBJ2-7; maybe TRBD1 (6 bases). V dropped 5 bases and J dropped 4 bases, with 12 bases sitting between them. This CDR3 has 13 residues. The germline V gene has CDR1 SEHNR and CDR2 FQNEAQ (reference sequence).

The V call is TRBV5-1, the J call TRBJ1-1; 8 nucleotides align to TRBD1. CDR3 size: 12 residues. Germline V gene sequence: CDR1 SGHRS, CDR2 YFSETQ. V gave up 4 bases and J gave up 7 bases; unmatched junction bases: 3. The CDR3 here is CASSIGTGEAFF. The CDR3 DNA is TGCGCCAGCAGCATCGGGACAGGTGAAGCTTTCTTT.